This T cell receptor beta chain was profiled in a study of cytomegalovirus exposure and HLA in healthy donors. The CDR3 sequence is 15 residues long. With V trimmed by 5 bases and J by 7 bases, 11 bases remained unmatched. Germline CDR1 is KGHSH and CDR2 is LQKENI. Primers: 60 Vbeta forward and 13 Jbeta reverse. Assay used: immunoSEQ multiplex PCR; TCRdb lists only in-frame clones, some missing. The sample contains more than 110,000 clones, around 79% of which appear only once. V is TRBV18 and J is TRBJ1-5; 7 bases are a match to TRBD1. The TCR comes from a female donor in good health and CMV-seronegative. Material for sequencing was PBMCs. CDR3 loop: CASSSNRGAEQPQHF. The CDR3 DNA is TGTGCCAGCTCATCCAACAGGGGCGCAGAACAGCCCCAGCATTTT.